Sequencing of this T cell receptor (beta chain) was carried out in a study of PD-1 blockade in mismatch repair-deficient tumors (dated by TCRdb to 2015 to 2018). General notes on the study: Between late 2013 and September 2016, the trial enrolled approximately 86 consecutive patients with 11 to 13 types of mismatch repair-deficient cancer, all of whom had received prior treatment and were progressing. Tumor-associated T cell clones in the peripheral blood of patients responding to PD-1 blockade were tracked using deep sequencing of TCR CDR3 regions. Paper-wide results and their limitations: After pembrolizumab, tumor-resident clones, which were often undetectable in blood before treatment, expanded rapidly and then contracted, generally ahead of radiologic responses.

For every enrolled patient, mismatch repair deficiency was confirmed by either polymerase chain reaction or immunohistochemistry. TCR sequencing was performed for a few patients who responded to pembrolizumab therapy. Pembrolizumab PD-1 blockade was prospectively tested in advanced mismatch repair-deficient cancers, regardless of tissue of origin, in the phase II trial. Peripheral blood T cell samples were serially collected before and at multiple times after PD-1 blockade was started. Blood sampling time points were reported as weeks after the first dose of pembrolizumab. Library construction relied on the immunoSEQ multiplex PCR assay. TCRdb stores this immuneACCESS table with in-frame sequences only. Part of the clones is absent; in the studies checked, under half of the shortfall reflects unresolved V genes, and no reason is known for the rest. The sample yields roughly 32,000 clones; approximately 80% were counted once. The top ten constitute about 3.7% of the sample.

The CDR3 numbers 14 residues from cysteine through phenylalanine. CDR3 DNA is the only sequence kept; it has 42 bases, read in frame from the first base. V is pared back by 0 bases and J by 5 bases, with 7 bases lying between the germline termini. In the germline V gene, CDR1 corresponds to SGHTA and CDR2 to FQGTGA. Details on this clone: What antigen it recognizes has not been identified. Base-call qualities are not available, and no considerably larger clone is one nucleotide away.

The chain joins TRBV7-3 to TRBJ2-2, with an unclear D gene assignment. This clonotype originated in an adult with mismatch repair-deficient cancer. Sequences were derived from PBMCs, sampled roughly 6 weeks after starting pembrolizumab. The nucleotide sequence is TGTGCCAGCAGCTTAACGTTCAGGACCGGGGAGCTGTTTTTT. Its translation reads: CASSLTFRTGELFF.